This T cell receptor (beta chain) was profiled in a study of beta chain features in type 1 diabetes. Findings and limits, study-wide: In comparison with healthy donors, patients had naive, central memory and Treg TCRB repertoires that appeared more similar.

Remarks on this clone: The antigen is unknown.

The study reverse transcribed the entire isolated RNA, so it sequenced expressed TCRB transcripts. Libraries were prepared by immunoSEQ multiplex PCR; TCRdb keeps only in-frame clonotypes and omits some of them. The sample includes some 900,000 clones, roughly 15% of them seen just once. Germline V CDR1 and CDR2: SGHVT, SQSDAQ. The CDR3 loop spans 14 amino acids. Trimming shortened V by 2 bases and J by 3 bases, and 11 bases separated the two germline ends. The sequencing sample was made of naive CD4+ T cells from blood. The chain links TRBV7-4 to TRBJ2-7; no definite D call. The sequence derives from a woman aged 18-29 years in good health. This CDR3 is CASSLSDTYYEQYF. The DNA for the CDR3 is TGTGCCAGCAGCTTATCAGACACATACTACGAGCAGTACTTC.